A selection of T cell receptor beta chains follows, all from one sample in a study of circulating CD8 cells and anti-PD-1 response in melanoma. Each CDR3 protein is one row after TCRdb ran MiXCR on the reads. The repertoire holds 290 or so distinct CDR3 sequences, with under 15% as singletons. The sequenced sample was CD8+ T cells from PBMCs, obtained at baseline or after one month of anti-PD-1 therapy (not recorded which). The receptors were sampled from a human donor with melanoma. The CDR3 runs from the conserved cysteine through the conserved F or W. The D gene is left open where the match is weak. Size tells how often a clone was seen (once, few, many) or the class of an expanded clone, and some rows leave it out.

d_call | clone_size | j_call | v_call | cdr3_aa | cdr3_nt
TRBD2 | medium-sized | TRBJ2-7 | TRBV29-1 | CSVDIAGELGEQYF | TGCAGCGTTGACATAGCGGGAGAGCTGGGCGAGCAGTACTTC
. | large | TRBJ2-7 | TRBV28 | CASGSYEQYF | TGTGCCAGCGGGTCGTACGAGCAGTACTTC
. | . | TRBJ2-7 | TRBV28 | CASSAPSAGQEQYF | TGTGCCAGCAGTGCACCCTCGGCCGGTCAAGAGCAGTACTTC
. | large | TRBJ2-1 | TRBV28 | CASSLGDRDYNEQFF | TGTGCCAGCAGTTTAGGGGATAGGGACTACAATGAGCAGTTCTTC
TRBD1 | medium-sized | TRBJ2-1 | TRBV19 | CASSKTGWNEQFF | TGTGCCAGTAGTAAGACAGGGTGGAATGAGCAGTTCTTC
. | large | TRBJ2-1 | TRBV28 | CASSIPFRDTLSYNEQFF | TGTGCCAGCAGTATCCCGTTTCGGGACACTCTCTCCTACAATGAGCAGTTCTTC
. | medium-sized | TRBJ2-2 | TRBV6-4 | CASSDGTNTGELFF | TGTGCCAGCAGTGACGGGACAAACACCGGGGAGCTGTTTTTT
TRBD1 | large | TRBJ2-7 | TRBV2 | CASSEGPGTGVPLAQYF | TGTGCCAGCAGTGAAGGGCCCGGGACAGGGGTGCCCTTGGCGCAGTACTTC
. | large | TRBJ2-7 | TRBV28 | CASVETGYEQYF | TGTGCCAGCGTGGAGACAGGCTACGAGCAGTACTTC
. | hyperexpanded | TRBJ1-1 | TRBV28 | CASTLRGYYPEAFF | TGTGCCAGCACGCTTCGGGGGTACTACCCTGAAGCTTTCTTT
TRBD2 | . | TRBJ2-1 | TRBV2 | CASSAGTSRNNEQFF | TGTGCCAGCAGCGCCGGGACTAGTCGGAACAATGAGCAGTTCTTC
. | . | TRBJ2-3 | TRBV14 | CASSRDRLSTDTQYF | TGTGCCAGCAGCCGAGACAGGCTTAGCACAGATACGCAGTATTTT
. | large | TRBJ2-1 | TRBV27 | CASSFTVGGEQFF | TGTGCCAGCAGCTTCACCGTGGGCGGTGAGCAGTTCTTC
. | medium-sized | TRBJ2-3 | TRBV5-6 | CASSLPGRPGDTQYF | TGTGCCAGCAGCTTACCGGGACGCCCCGGAGATACGCAGTATTTT
. | large | TRBJ1-5 | TRBV28 | CASSLVTATNQPQHF | TGTGCCAGCAGTTTAGTGACAGCGACCAATCAGCCCCAGCATTTT
TRBD2 | medium-sized | TRBJ2-7 | TRBV27 | CASSLQRLAGKYEQYF | TGTGCCAGCAGTCTCCAAAGACTAGCGGGAAAATACGAGCAGTACTTC
TRBD2 | large | TRBJ2-5 | TRBV2 | CASSEGLAEETQYF | TGTGCCAGCAGTGAAGGACTAGCGGAAGAGACCCAGTACTTC
TRBD2 | large | TRBJ2-1 | TRBV25-1 | CASSSGRKNNEQFF | TGTGCCAGCTCTAGCGGGAGGAAAAACAATGAGCAGTTCTTC
. | large | TRBJ2-1 | TRBV28 | CASSSLWESQLSYNEQFF | TGTGCCAGCAGTTCCCTATGGGAAAGCCAACTCTCCTACAATGAGCAGTTCTTC
TRBD2 | large | TRBJ2-1 | TRBV5-5 | CASATRGDEQFF | TGTGCCAGCGCCACTCGGGGGGATGAGCAGTTCTTC
TRBD1 | large | TRBJ2-2 | TRBV6-4 | CASSDGTGGTGELFF | TGTGCCAGCAGTGACGGGACAGGGGGCACCGGGGAGCTGTTTTTT
. | . | TRBJ2-2 | TRBV5-8 | CASSHRRPATGELFF | TGTGCCAGCAGCCACAGGAGACCCGCCACCGGGGAGCTGTTTTTT
. | large | TRBJ2-2 | TRBV28 | CASSFPIKGRTGELFF | TGTGCCAGCAGTTTCCCTATCAAGGGTCGCACCGGGGAGCTGTTTTTT
TRBD1 | large | TRBJ1-2 | TRBV5-1 | CASSFGTGNGLVYGYTF | TGCGCCAGCAGCTTTGGGACAGGAAACGGCCTAGTCTATGGCTACACCTTC
. | large | TRBJ2-7 | TRBV2 | CASSETTAVYEQYF | TGTGCCAGCAGTGAAACCACAGCCGTTTACGAGCAGTACTTC